The 5 T cell receptor beta chains below all came from one sample that was sequenced in a study of OX40 agonist ivuxolimab in advanced cancers. Profiling relied on immunoSEQ multiplex PCR, and the TCRdb table lists in-frame clones only, not all of them. Of 90,000 or so clones in the sample, just under 90% were seen once. Sequencing was performed on CD4+ or CD8+ T cells sorted from blood, taken in a trial of the OX40 agonist ivuxolimab. The receptors derive from an adult with an advanced solid tumor such as melanoma, head and neck, liver or kidney cancer.

This clone appeared a single time. V usage is TRBV6-5 and J usage is TRBJ2-3; unclear D gene. The CDR3 runs to 11 residues. In germline, CDR1 is MNHEY, CDR2 SVGAGI. The V gene lost 5 bases and the J gene lost 6 bases, with 6 bases spanning the gap. This CDR3 reads CASSQYDTQYF. CDR3 DNA sequence: TGTGCCAGCAGTCAGTATGATACGCAGTATTTT.

The rearrangement uses TRBV5-4 and TRBJ2-1, with TRBD2 matching 13 bases. The J segment lost 4 bases and the V segment lost 0 bases, leaving 4 bases of the junction unmatched. From germline, CDR1 is SGHNT and CDR2 YYREEE (reference sequence). The CDR3 spans 17 residues. The CDR3 reads CASSLEVTSGRYNEQFF. The DNA of the CDR3 is TGTGCCAGCAGCTTGGAGGTGACTAGCGGGAGGTACAATGAGCAGTTCTTC.

The rearrangement links TRBV29-1 to TRBJ2-1, with 9 bases matching TRBD1. The CDR3 is 14 residues long. With 7 bases clipped from V and 5 bases from J, the junction kept 9 bases outside the gene matches. The germline CDR1 and CDR2 sequences are SQVTM and ANQGSEA. The chain's CDR3 is CSAARDRDHNEQFF. CDR3 sequence (DNA): TGCAGCGCGGCCCGGGACAGGGATCACAATGAGCAGTTCTTC.

The V call is TRBV29-1, the J call TRBJ2-6, with unresolved D. CDR1 SQVTM and CDR2 ANQGSEA come from the germline V gene. V lost 4 bases and J lost 11, with 9 bases in between. The CDR3 spans 11 residues. The CDR3, as DNA: TGCAGCGTTGGAGTGCACGACGTCCTGACTTTC. Translated: CSVGVHDVLTF. Full variable domain (remainder filled in from reference TRBV29-1 and TRBJ2-6): SAVISQKPSRDICQRGTSLTIQCQVDSQVTMMFWYRQQPGQSLTLIATANQGSEATYESGFVIDKFPISRPNLTFSTLTVSNMSPEDSSIYLCSVGVHDVLTFGAGSRLTVL.

The chain couples TRBV10-2 to TRBJ2-2; 12 nucleotides line up with TRBD2. With V trimmed by 6 bases and J by 5 bases, 1 base remained unmatched. CDR3 size: 14 residues. Germline CDR1 WSHSY, CDR2 SAAADI. CDR3 region: CASRTSGGTGELFF. The CDR3 nucleotides read TGCGCCAGCAGGACTAGCGGGGGTACCGGGGAGCTGTTTTTT.